This is a list of T cell receptor beta chains from one sample in a study of T cells after posttransplantation cyclophosphamide. The table came from immunoSEQ multiplex PCR; TCRdb's copy has only in-frame clones and leaves some out. The table records about 20,000 clones, approximately 97% of them present only once. The material sequenced was naive CD4+ T cells sorted from PBMCs. The receptor set was obtained from a middle-aged man in good health, CMV-negative, and a related stem cell transplant donor. The CDR3 runs from the conserved cysteine through the conserved F or W. A D gene is named only where the DNA matches it firmly. Clone size is given for some rows only: seen once, a few or many times, or a class if the clone is expanded.

size,J,D,V,CDR3,DNA
few,TRBJ2-1,TRBD2,TRBV2,CASGKRTSGRGEQFF,TGTGCCAGCGGGAAACGGACTAGCGGGAGAGGTGAGCAGTTCTTC
NA,TRBJ2-6,TRBD2,TRBV28,CASSLAGGANVLTF,TGTGCCAGCAGTCTAGCGGGTGGGGCCAACGTCCTGACTTTC
once,TRBJ2-6,TRBD1,TRBV11-2,CASSLGTGVGANVLTF,TGTGCCAGCAGCTTAGGGACAGGGGTCGGGGCCAACGTCCTGACTTTC
NA,TRBJ1-1,TRBD1,TRBV7-2,CASSQQGQGAKAFF,TGTGCCAGCAGCCAACAGGGACAGGGGGCAAAGGCTTTCTTT
NA,TRBJ2-2,NA,TRBV9,CASSVVVGELFF,TGTGCCAGCAGCGTAGTCGTTGGGGAGCTGTTTTTT
NA,TRBJ2-1,TRBD2,TRBV5-1,CASSFGLAGGNEQFF,TGCGCCAGCAGCTTCGGACTAGCGGGGGGAAATGAGCAGTTCTTC
NA,TRBJ2-1,TRBD1,TRBV7-9,CASSFRQGNEQFF,TGTGCCAGCAGCTTCCGACAGGGCAATGAGCAGTTCTTC
few,TRBJ2-1,NA,TRBV7-3,CASSPGLASNEQFF,TGTGCCAGCAGCCCGGGGCTAGCGAGTAATGAGCAGTTCTTC
NA,TRBJ1-5,NA,TRBV5-5,CASSFQGEQPQHF,TGTGCCAGCAGCTTTCAGGGTGAACAGCCCCAGCATTTT
NA,TRBJ2-2,NA,TRBV2,CASSQAAVTGELFF,TGTGCCAGCAGCCAAGCGGCAGTGACCGGGGAGCTGTTTTTT
NA,TRBJ1-1,TRBD1,TRBV7-9,CASSLQGAGTEAFF,TGTGCCAGCAGCTTACAGGGGGCGGGCACTGAAGCTTTCTTT
NA,TRBJ2-1,TRBD1,TRBV7-9,CASSFDRGRNEQFF,TGTGCCAGCAGCTTCGACAGGGGGCGGAATGAGCAGTTCTTC
once,TRBJ2-1,TRBD1,TRBV7-2,CASSDRVSYNEQFF,TGTGCCAGCTCGGACAGGGTCTCCTACAATGAGCAGTTCTTC
NA,TRBJ1-4,NA,TRBV11-1,CASSLSANPVGEKLFF,TGTGCCAGCAGCTTATCAGCGAACCCGGTCGGGGAAAAACTGTTTTTT
NA,TRBJ2-3,TRBD2,TRBV19,CASSTLLAGGPSDTQYF,TGTGCCAGTAGTACACTACTAGCGGGGGGGCCCTCAGATACGCAGTATTTT
once,TRBJ1-4,TRBD1,TRBV2,CASSPSTGVGEKLFF,TGTGCCAGCAGTCCGTCGACAGGGGTAGGAGAAAAACTGTTTTTT
NA,TRBJ1-4,TRBD1,TRBV2,CASSQQGQKLFF,TGTGCCAGCAGCCAACAGGGACAGAAACTGTTTTTT
once,TRBJ2-1,NA,TRBV11-3,CASSSLNEQFF,TGTGCCAGCAGCTCACTCAATGAGCAGTTCTTC
NA,TRBJ2-7,NA,TRBV29-1,CSVRGTYEQYF,TGCAGCGTTCGGGGAACCTACGAGCAGTACTTC
NA,TRBJ2-1,TRBD2,TRBV6-5,CASSPEKREGQFF,TGTGCCAGCAGTCCCGAGAAGCGGGAAGGACAGTTCTTC
NA,TRBJ2-2,TRBD1,TRBV19,CASQAGGLTGELFF,TGTGCCAGCCAAGCAGGGGGTTTAACCGGGGAGCTGTTTTTT
NA,TRBJ2-7,NA,TRBV6-1,CASSGGLLYEQYF,TGTGCCAGCAGTGGGGGCCTCCTCTACGAGCAGTACTTC
NA,TRBJ2-4,NA,TRBV9,CASSVGSGVKNIQYF,TGTGCCAGCAGCGTGGGTAGCGGCGTTAAAAACATTCAGTACTTC
NA,TRBJ2-7,TRBD1,TRBV5-1,CASSPRQGSSYEQYF,TGCGCCAGCAGCCCAAGACAGGGGAGCTCCTACGAGCAGTACTTC
NA,TRBJ2-1,NA,TRBV10-3,CAIGAGGDRDEQFF,TGTGCCATCGGTGCAGGCGGGGATAGGGATGAGCAGTTCTTC
NA,TRBJ1-1,NA,TRBV9,CASSVAMNTEAFF,TGTGCCAGCAGCGTAGCTATGAACACTGAAGCTTTCTTT
NA,TRBJ1-3,NA,TRBV19,CASTPQSDSGNTIYF,TGTGCCAGTACTCCACAGTCCGACTCTGGAAACACCATATATTTT
NA,TRBJ2-5,NA,TRBV5-1,CASSLGRTYETQYF,TGCGCCAGCAGCTTGGGACGGACATACGAGACCCAGTACTTC
NA,TRBJ2-1,TRBD2,TRBV5-4,CASSFSLAGARNEQFF,TGTGCCAGCAGCTTCAGTCTAGCGGGAGCTAGGAATGAGCAGTTCTTC
NA,TRBJ2-1,NA,TRBV9,CASSVGRAPDYNEQFF,TGTGCCAGCAGCGTAGGCCGCGCGCCCGACTACAATGAGCAGTTCTTC
NA,TRBJ2-2,TRBD2,TRBV10-3,CAISPSQGTRLAGETGELFF,TGTGCCATCAGCCCGTCCCAGGGGACCCGACTAGCGGGGGAGACCGGGGAGCTGTTTTTT
NA,TRBJ1-1,TRBD1,TRBV19,CASNELTGGRQRAFF,TGTGCCAGTAACGAACTGACAGGGGGCAGGCAGCGAGCTTTCTTT
NA,TRBJ1-5,NA,TRBV28,CASSFGRKYSNQPQHF,TGTGCCAGCAGTTTTGGCAGAAAATATAGCAATCAGCCCCAGCATTTT
NA,TRBJ2-2,TRBD1,TRBV6-5,CASRRGQRDTGELFF,TGTGCCAGCAGGAGGGGGCAGAGAGACACCGGGGAGCTGTTTTTT
NA,TRBJ2-7,TRBD1,TRBV5-5,CASRRTGADGTYEQYF,TGTGCCAGCAGGCGTACAGGGGCCGACGGGACCTACGAGCAGTACTTC
NA,TRBJ2-1,TRBD2,TRBV11-3,CASSLGSGGRNEQFF,TGTGCCAGCAGCTTAGGTAGCGGGGGTAGAAATGAGCAGTTCTTC
NA,TRBJ2-3,TRBD2,TRBV19,CASSRTSGGTQYF,TGTGCCAGTAGCCGGACTAGCGGGGGTACGCAGTATTTT
NA,TRBJ2-3,NA,TRBV5-1,CASSLNGPGAGTQYF,TGCGCCAGCAGCTTGAACGGGCCTGGCGCGGGAACGCAGTATTTT
NA,TRBJ1-2,NA,TRBV27,CASSLRVEDYGYTF,TGTGCCAGCAGTTTACGGGTGGAGGACTATGGCTACACCTTC
once,TRBJ1-1,NA,TRBV6-1,CASSEATVNTEAFF,TGTGCCAGCAGTGAAGCCACAGTGAACACTGAAGCTTTCTTT
NA,TRBJ1-2,NA,TRBV4-3,CASSQSTGSYGYTF,TGCGCCAGCAGCCAATCCACAGGGTCTTATGGCTACACCTTC
NA,TRBJ1-3,NA,TRBV9,CASSPRQANSGNTIYF,TGTGCCAGCAGCCCGAGACAGGCCAATTCTGGAAACACCATATATTTT
NA,TRBJ2-3,TRBD2,TRBV11-3,CASSRNLAGGAADTQYF,TGTGCCAGCAGTCGAAATCTAGCGGGGGGGGCTGCAGATACGCAGTATTTT
NA,TRBJ2-7,NA,TRBV9,CASAPGVSYEQYF,TGTGCCAGCGCCCCGGGAGTTAGCTACGAGCAGTACTTC
NA,TRBJ2-7,TRBD1,TRBV7-9,CASSSDRGFGEQYF,TGTGCCAGCAGCTCGGACAGGGGGTTTGGAGAGCAGTACTTC
NA,TRBJ2-7,TRBD1,TRBV5-1,CASSPRTGPYEQYF,TGCGCCAGCAGCCCTAGGACAGGCCCCTACGAGCAGTACTTC
NA,TRBJ2-7,TRBD1,TRBV7-2,CASSLGVTGWLYEQYF,TGTGCCAGCAGCTTAGGGGTGACAGGGTGGCTGTACGAGCAGTACTTC
NA,TRBJ2-1,TRBD2,TRBV10-3,CAISERGGTYNEQFF,TGTGCCATCAGTGAGCGGGGAGGGACCTACAATGAGCAGTTCTTC
NA,TRBJ2-1,NA,TRBV19,CASSIVAYYNEQFF,TGTGCCAGTAGTATAGTAGCGTACTACAATGAGCAGTTCTTC
NA,TRBJ1-1,NA,TRBV6-5,CASSYWAGENTEAFF,TGTGCCAGCAGTTACTGGGCAGGGGAGAACACTGAAGCTTTCTTT